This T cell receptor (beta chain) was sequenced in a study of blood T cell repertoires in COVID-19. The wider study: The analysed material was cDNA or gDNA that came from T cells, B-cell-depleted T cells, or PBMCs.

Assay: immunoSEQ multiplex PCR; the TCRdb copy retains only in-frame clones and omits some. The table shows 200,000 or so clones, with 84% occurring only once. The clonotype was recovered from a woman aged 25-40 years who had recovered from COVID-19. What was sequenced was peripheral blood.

This CDR3 reads CASSLGQGGQETQYF. CDR3 nucleotide sequence: TGCGCCAGCAGCTTGGGACAGGGGGGCCAAGAGACCCAGTACTTC. This sequence joins TRBV5-1 and TRBJ2-5; 9 nucleotides agree with TRBD1. Per germline, CDR1 SGHRS and CDR2 YFSETQ. The junction had 1 base not matched to a gene; V was cut back by 0 bases and J by 1 base. This CDR3 has 15 residues.